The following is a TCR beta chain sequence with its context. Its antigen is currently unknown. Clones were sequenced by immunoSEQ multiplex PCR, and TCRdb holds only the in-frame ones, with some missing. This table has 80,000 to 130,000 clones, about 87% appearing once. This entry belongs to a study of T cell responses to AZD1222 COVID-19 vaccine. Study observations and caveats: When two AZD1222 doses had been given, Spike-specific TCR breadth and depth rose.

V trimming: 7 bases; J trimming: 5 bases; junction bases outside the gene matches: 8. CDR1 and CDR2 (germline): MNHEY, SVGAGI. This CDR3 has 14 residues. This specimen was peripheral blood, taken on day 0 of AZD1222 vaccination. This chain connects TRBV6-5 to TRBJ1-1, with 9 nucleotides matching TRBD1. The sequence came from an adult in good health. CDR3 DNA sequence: TGTGCCAGCATGAGCGGACAGGGGAGGACTGAAGCTTTCTTT. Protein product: CASMSGQGRTEAFF.